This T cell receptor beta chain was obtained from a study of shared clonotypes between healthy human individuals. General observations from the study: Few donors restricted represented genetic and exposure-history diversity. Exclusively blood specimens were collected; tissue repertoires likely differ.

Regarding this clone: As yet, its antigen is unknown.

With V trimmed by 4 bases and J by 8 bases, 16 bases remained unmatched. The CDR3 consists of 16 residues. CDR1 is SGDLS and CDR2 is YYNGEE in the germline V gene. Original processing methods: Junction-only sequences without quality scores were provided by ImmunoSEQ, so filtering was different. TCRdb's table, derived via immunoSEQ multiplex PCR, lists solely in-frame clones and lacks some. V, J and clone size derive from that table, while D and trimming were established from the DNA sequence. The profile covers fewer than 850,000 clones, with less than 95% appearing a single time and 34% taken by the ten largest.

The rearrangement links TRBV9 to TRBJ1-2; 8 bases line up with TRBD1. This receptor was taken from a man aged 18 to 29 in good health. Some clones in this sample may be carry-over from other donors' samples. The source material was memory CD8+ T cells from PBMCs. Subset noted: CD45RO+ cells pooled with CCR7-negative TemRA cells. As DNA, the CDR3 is TGTGCCAGCAGCTCCACTACGACAGGGGCGGTCGGAGGCTACACCTTC. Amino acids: CASSSTTTGAVGGYTF.